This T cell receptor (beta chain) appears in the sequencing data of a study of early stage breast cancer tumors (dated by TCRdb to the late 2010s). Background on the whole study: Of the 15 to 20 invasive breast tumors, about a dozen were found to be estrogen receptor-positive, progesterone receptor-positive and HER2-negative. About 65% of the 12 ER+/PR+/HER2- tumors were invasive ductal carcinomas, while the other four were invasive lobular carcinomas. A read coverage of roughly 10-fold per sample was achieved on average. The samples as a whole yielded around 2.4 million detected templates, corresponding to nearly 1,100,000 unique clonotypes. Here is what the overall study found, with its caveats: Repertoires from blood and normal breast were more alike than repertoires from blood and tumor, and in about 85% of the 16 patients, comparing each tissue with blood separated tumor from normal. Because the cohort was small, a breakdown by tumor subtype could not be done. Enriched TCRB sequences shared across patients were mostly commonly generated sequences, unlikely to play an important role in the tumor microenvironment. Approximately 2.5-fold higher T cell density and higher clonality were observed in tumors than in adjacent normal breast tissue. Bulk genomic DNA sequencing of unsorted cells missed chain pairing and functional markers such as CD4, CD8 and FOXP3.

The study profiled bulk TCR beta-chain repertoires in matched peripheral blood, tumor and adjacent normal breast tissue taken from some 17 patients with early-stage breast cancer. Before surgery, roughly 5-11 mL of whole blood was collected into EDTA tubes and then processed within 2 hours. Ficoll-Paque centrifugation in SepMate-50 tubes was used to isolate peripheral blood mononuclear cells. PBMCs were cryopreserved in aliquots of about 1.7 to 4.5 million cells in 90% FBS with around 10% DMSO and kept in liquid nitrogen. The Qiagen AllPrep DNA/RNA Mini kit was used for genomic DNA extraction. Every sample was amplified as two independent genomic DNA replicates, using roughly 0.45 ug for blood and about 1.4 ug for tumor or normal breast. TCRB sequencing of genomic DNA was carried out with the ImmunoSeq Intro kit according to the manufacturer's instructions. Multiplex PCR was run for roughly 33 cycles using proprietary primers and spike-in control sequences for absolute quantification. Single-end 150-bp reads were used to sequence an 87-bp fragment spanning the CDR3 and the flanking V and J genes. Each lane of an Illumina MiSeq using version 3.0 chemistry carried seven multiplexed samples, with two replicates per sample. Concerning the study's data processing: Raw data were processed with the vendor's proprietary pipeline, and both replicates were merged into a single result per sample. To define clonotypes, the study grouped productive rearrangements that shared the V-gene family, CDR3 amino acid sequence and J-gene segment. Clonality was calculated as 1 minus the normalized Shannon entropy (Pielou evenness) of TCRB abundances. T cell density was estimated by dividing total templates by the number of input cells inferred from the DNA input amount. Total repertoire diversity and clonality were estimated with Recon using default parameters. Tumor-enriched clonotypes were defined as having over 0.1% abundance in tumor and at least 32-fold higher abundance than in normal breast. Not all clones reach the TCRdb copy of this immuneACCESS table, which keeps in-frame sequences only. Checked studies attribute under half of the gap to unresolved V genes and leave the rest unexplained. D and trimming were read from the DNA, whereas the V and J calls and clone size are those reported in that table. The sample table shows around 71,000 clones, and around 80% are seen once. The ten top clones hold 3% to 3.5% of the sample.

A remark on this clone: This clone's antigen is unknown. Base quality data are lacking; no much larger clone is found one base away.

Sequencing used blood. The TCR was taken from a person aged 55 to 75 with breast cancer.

In nucleotide form, the sequence is TGTGCCAGCAGCGGGGGCGGCAAGGGGTCCGAAAAACTGTTTTTT. The resulting protein is CASSGGGKGSEKLFF. The rearrangement joined TRBV9 to TRBJ1-4, with TRBD1 as a weak D call on 5 bases. CDR1 and CDR2, looked up from the germline V gene, are SGDLS and YYNGEE. V sheds 3 bases and J sheds 8 bases, leaving 17 bases between their ends. The CDR3 covers 15 residues, taking in both the cysteine and the phenylalanine. Only the CDR3 part of the read is kept: 45 bases, read in frame from the first base. Supplemented by the reference TRBV9 and TRBJ1-4 proteins around the CDR3, the complete variable domain is DSGVTQTPKHLITATGQRVTLRCSPRSGDLSVYWYQQSLDQGLQFLIQYYNGEERAKGNILERFSAQQFPDLHSELNLSSLELGDSALYFCASSGGGKGSEKLFFGSGTQLSVL.